The 21 T cell receptor beta chains in this list originate from one sample, sequenced in a study of response to subunit inactivated influenza vaccine. TCRdb re-derived calls from the RT-PCR reads in MiXCR, one entry per CDR3 protein. The table shows about 190,000 distinct CDR3 sequences, with about 15% occurring only once. Sequenced here: CD8+ T cells sorted from PBMCs, sampled less than 6 days after vaccination. These receptor sequences come from a man aged 45-65 years who received an inactivated influenza vaccine.

This chain links TRBV7-2 with TRBJ2-5; unclear D gene. The CDR3 length is 14 residues. The germline V gene encodes CDR1 SGHTA and CDR2 FQGNSA. Trimming took off 3 bases at V and 1 base at J, with 9 bases between the two ends. CDR3 residues: CASSFSSSQETQYF. The CDR3 DNA reads as TGTGCCAGCAGCTTTAGTAGCAGCCAAGAGACCCAGTACTTC.

The rearrangement uses TRBV29-1 and TRBJ2-3; TRBD2 agrees at 9 bases. The germline CDR1 and CDR2 sequences are SQVTM and ANQGSEA. J was trimmed by 7 bases and V by 0 bases; bases with no gene match: 8. CDR3 length: 15 amino acids. The CDR3 DNA reads as TGCAGCGTTGAAGACCCTAGCGGGGTTTCCTATACGCAGTATTTT. Amino acids: CSVEDPSGVSYTQYF.

This chain joins TRBV5-1 and TRBJ1-1; no definite D call. The germline V gene has CDR1 SGHRS and CDR2 YFSETQ. CDR3 length: 12 amino acids. Trimming pared 2 bases from V and 8 bases from J, leaving 10 bases between. The CDR3 protein is CASSFMDSEAFF. The CDR3 bases are TGCGCCAGCAGCTTTATGGATTCAGAAGCTTTCTTT.

This chain connects TRBV7-2 to TRBJ2-4; D is uncertain. V lost 5 bases to trimming and J lost 1 base, with 15 bases between them. Germline CDR1 SGHTA, CDR2 FQGNSA. The length of the CDR3 is 16 residues. CDR3 nucleotide sequence: TGTGCCAGCAGCCCCCTCGAGACCCTGGCCAAAAACATTCAGTACTTC. It specifies CASSPLETLAKNIQYF.

This chain connects TRBV2 to TRBJ2-5, with unresolved D. V lost 10 bases to trimming and J lost 3 bases, with 15 bases between them. Looked up from germline, CDR1 is SNHLY and CDR2 is FYNNEI. CDR3 length: 13 residues. The CDR3 DNA reads as TGTGCCAACCATCCGGGCCCCGAAGAGACCCAGTACTTC. Translating gives CANHPGPEETQYF.

At least ten counts were recorded for this clonotype. The rearrangement joins TRBV4-3 to TRBJ2-2, with 9 bases lining up with TRBD2. Germline V CDR1 and CDR2: LGHNA, YSLEER. J was trimmed by 7 bases and V by 1 base; bases with no gene match: 7. The CDR3 covers 16 residues. The CDR3 nucleotides read TGCGCCAGCAGCCAAGGGTCTAGCGGGGCTCTCGGGGAGCTGTTTTTT. Amino acids: CASSQGSSGALGELFF.

This clonotype turned up a few times. The chain has TRBV7-2 and TRBJ2-1; D tentatively fits TRBD1 or TRBD2 (6 bases each). Trimming left V 3 bases short and J 7 bases short, with 13 bases between. In germline, CDR1 is SGHTA, CDR2 FQGNSA. The CDR3 covers 14 residues. CDR3 loop: CASSFPGDINEQFF. In DNA form, the CDR3 reads TGTGCCAGCAGCTTTCCGGGGGACATAAATGAGCAGTTCTTC.

This sequence joins TRBV12-3 or TRBV12-4 and TRBJ2-5; D gene uncertain. The CDR3 contains 15 residues. V shed 6 bases and J shed 5 bases, with 19 bases lying between them. The CDR3 coding sequence is TGTGCCAGCAGCCTTTCCGGATTGGGATGGGAGACCCAGTACTTC. Its translation is CASSLSGLGWETQYF.

This clonotype was detected ten times or more. The rearrangement links TRBV7-8 to TRBJ2-5, with D maybe TRBD2 (5 bases). This CDR3 has 16 amino acids. The V and J ends lost 5 bases and 5 bases respectively, with 21 bases between them. The germline V gene encodes CDR1 SGHVS and CDR2 FQNEAQ. CDR3 protein: CASSTRAEMMVETQYF. Here the CDR3 DNA reads TGTGCCAGCAGCACCCGAGCGGAGATGATGGTGGAGACCCAGTACTTC.

J is TRBJ2-3 and V is TRBV7-9; 8 bases are shared with TRBD2. In germline, CDR1 is SEHNR, CDR2 FQNEAQ (reference sequence). J lost 6 bases, V lost 5 bases, and 10 bases had no gene match. The CDR3 runs to 15 residues. The CDR3, as DNA: TGTGCCAGCAGCGGAGCGGGGGACCGACTTGATACGCAGTATTTT. It encodes CASSGAGDRLDTQYF. Filled out from reference TRBV7-9 and TRBJ2-3, the complete variable domain reads DTGVSQNPRHKITKRGQNVTFRCDPISEHNRLYWYRQTLGQGPEFLTYFQNEAQLEKSRLLSDRFSAERPKGSFSTLEIQRTEQGDSAMYLCASSGAGDRLDTQYFGPGTRLTVL.

This clonotype was seen ten or more times. The chain combines TRBV11-2 with TRBJ2-7, with 9 bases matching TRBD1. This CDR3 contains 14 residues. J gave up 3 bases and V 3 bases, and 3 bases lay outside the gene matches. Germline V gene lookup returns CDR1 SGHAT and CDR2 FQNNGV. CDR3 in amino acids: CASSFGTGIYEQYF. In DNA form, the CDR3 reads TGTGCCAGCAGCTTCGGGACAGGGATCTACGAGCAGTACTTC. The full variable domain, rest sourced from reference TRBV11-2 and TRBJ2-7, is EAGVAQSPRYKIIEKRQSVAFWCNPISGHATLYWYQQILGQGPKLLIQFQNNGVVDDSQLPKDRFSAERLKGVDSTLKIQPAKLEDSAVYLCASSFGTGIYEQYFGPGTRLTVT.

The chain recombines TRBV4-3 with TRBJ2-2; D ambiguous. Germline V CDR1 and CDR2: LGHNA, YSLEER. With 0 bases removed from V and 3 bases from J, the gap between germline ends came to 5 bases. This CDR3 comprises 14 residues. The chain's CDR3 is CASSQDLDTGELFF. The CDR3, as DNA: TGCGCCAGCAGCCAAGATTTGGACACCGGGGAGCTGTTTTTT.

This clonotype was counted at least ten times. The chain uses TRBV7-2 and TRBJ2-5; 7 positions agree with TRBD2. Germline values: CDR1 SGHTA, CDR2 FQGNSA. Germline trimming cut 4 bases from V and 0 bases from J; bases unmatched to any gene: 2. There are 14 residues in the CDR3. The CDR3 sequence: CASSSSGNQETQYF. In nucleotides, the CDR3 is TGTGCCAGCAGCTCAAGCGGGAACCAAGAGACCCAGTACTTC.

This clonotype was seen a handful of times. V gene TRBV24-1 combines with J gene TRBJ1-1, with 7 bases that match TRBD1. The CDR3 length is 13 residues. The germline V gene encodes CDR1 KGHDR and CDR2 SFDVKD. Trimming at V came to 5 bases and at J to 4 bases, leaving 3 bases not matched to a gene. The CDR3 here is CATSGQGGTEAFF. The CDR3 nucleotides are TGTGCCACCAGTGGACAGGGCGGCACTGAAGCTTTCTTT.

V usage is TRBV15 and J usage is TRBJ1-1, with TRBD1 matching over 8 bases. CDR1 is LNHNV and CDR2 is YYDKDF in the germline V gene (reference sequence). The CDR3 runs 14 residues. After removal of 3 bases from V and 8 bases from J, the junction contained 8 bases not matched to a gene. CDR3 sequence (DNA): TGTGCCACCAGCAGCGGACAGGGAGGCCCCGAAGCTTTCTTT. This codes for CATSSGQGGPEAFF.

Worth noting for this clonotype: A much more abundant neighbour one base away suggests this may be a read error. The chain recombines TRBV27 with TRBJ2-3; a weak D match, TRBD2 (7 bases). The V gene lost 4 bases and the J gene lost 10 bases, with 18 bases spanning the gap. This CDR3 has 14 residues. Germline V gives CDR1 MNHEY, CDR2 SMNVEV (reference sequence). Written as DNA, the CDR3 is TGTGCCAGCAGTTCCGCGGGGGCCTCGGATGCGCAGTATTTT. Amino acid sequence: CASSSAGASDAQYF.

This chain links TRBV5-1 with TRBJ2-2, with D unresolved. Germline assignment: CDR1 SGHRS and CDR2 YFSETQ. V was pared by 1 base and J by 5 bases, with 9 bases between. This CDR3 has 14 amino acids. This CDR3 reads CASSLNGRTGELFF. The CDR3 DNA follows: TGCGCCAGCAGCTTGAACGGACGTACCGGGGAGCTGTTTTTT.

This chain links TRBV27 with TRBJ2-1, with 9 bases fitting TRBD2. The germline gives CDR1 MNHEY, CDR2 SMNVEV (reference sequence). The CDR3 is 13 amino acids. Trimming removed 6 bases from V and 9 bases from J; junction bases left unmatched: 6. The CDR3 protein is CASSWGLASEQFF. CDR3 coding DNA: TGTGCCAGCAGCTGGGGACTAGCAAGTGAGCAGTTCTTC.

This clonotype was seen only a few times. CDR3 protein: CASSQTPLRQVYNEQFF. The CDR3 region has the DNA TGCGCCAGCAGCCAAACCCCTTTGCGGCAGGTGTACAATGAGCAGTTCTTC. The rearrangement joins TRBV4-3 to TRBJ2-1; no reliable D call. The V end lost 2 bases, the J end lost 4 bases, and 18 bases lay between the germline ends. CDR1 and CDR2 from the germline V gene are LGHNA and YSLEER. This CDR3 is built from 17 residues.

V gene TRBV4-3 combines with J gene TRBJ2-7; tentatively, D is TRBD1 (5 bases). Trimming removed 0 bases at V and 6 bases at J, with 15 bases between. There are 15 residues in the CDR3. CDR1 is LGHNA and CDR2 is YSLEER in the germline V gene. The CDR3 here is CASSQDGQGSSEQYF. CDR3 bases: TGCGCCAGCAGCCAAGATGGGCAGGGAAGTAGCGAGCAGTACTTC.

This clonotype was counted many times. This chain connects TRBV6-2 or TRBV6-3 to TRBJ2-3, with 13 bases matching TRBD2. CDR1 is MNHEY, CDR2 SVGEGT, per germline. The CDR3 runs to 16 residues. With V trimmed by 7 bases and J by 3 bases, 7 bases remained unmatched. DNA of the CDR3: TGTGCCAGCATCACCGGACTAGCGGGAGCGACAGATACGCAGTATTTT. This translates into CASITGLAGATDTQYF.